Listed below are T cell receptor beta chains from one sample, sequenced in a study of cytomegalovirus exposure and HLA in healthy donors. The table came from immunoSEQ multiplex PCR; TCRdb's copy has only in-frame clones and leaves some out. Of about 120,000 clones in the sample, about 59% are singletons; the top ten hold 7.5% to 9.5%. What was sequenced was PBMCs. Source of these receptors: a woman aged 40 to 50 in good health and CMV-seropositive. Both conserved end residues are part of each CDR3. A D gene is named only where the DNA matches it firmly. The size entry is marked missing in some rows and otherwise reads once, few, many or a size class.

TRBV2,TRBJ2-1,.,TRBD1,TGTGCCAGCACGGGACAGGGTTGGAATGAGCAGTTCTTC,CASTGQGWNEQFF
TRBV4-1,TRBJ2-5,few,TRBD2,TGCGCCAGCAGCCAAGATGCCCTAGCGGGAATGGAAGAGACCCAGTACTTC,CASSQDALAGMEETQYF
TRBV6-5,TRBJ1-4,few,TRBD1,TGTGCCAGCAGTTACTCACAGGGGGCAAGTGAAAAACTGTTTTTT,CASSYSQGASEKLFF
TRBV19,TRBJ2-7,.,TRBD2,TGTGCCAGTAGTAGGGAGGGACTCCCCCCCTACGAGCAGTACTTC,CASSREGLPPYEQYF
TRBV29-1,TRBJ2-1,.,TRBD2,TGCAGCGTGTACACTGGGGGGAGGGCCAGAGGCAATGAGCAGTTCTTC,CSVYTGGRARGNEQFF
TRBV19,TRBJ2-1,.,.,TGTGCCAGAGGATTACTTCAGCGATACAATGAGCAGTTCTTC,CARGLLQRYNEQFF
TRBV4-2,TRBJ1-1,.,.,TGTGCCAGCAGCTCTTTCGCCGAGGGAAGGAACACTGAAGCTTTCTTT,CASSSFAEGRNTEAFF
TRBV18,TRBJ1-5,.,TRBD1,TGTGCCAGCTCACCTAAAATGGGACAGGGCGGTCAGCCCCAGCATTTT,CASSPKMGQGGQPQHF
TRBV7-3,TRBJ1-1,.,.,TGTGCCAGCAGCTGGGTAAGATGGACTGAAGCTTCCTTT,CASSWVRWTEASF
TRBV28,TRBJ1-1,.,.,TGTGCCAGCCGCAGGGGCGTGGGGAACACTGAAGCTTTCTTT,CASRRGVGNTEAFF
TRBV5-6,TRBJ2-7,.,TRBD1,TGTGCCAGCAGCTTGGTCCCTAGGACAGGGAACGAGCAGTACTTC,CASSLVPRTGNEQYF
TRBV5-6,TRBJ2-2,.,TRBD1,TGTGCCAGCAGCACCTGGACAGGGGGCAGCGGGGAGCTGTTTTTT,CASSTWTGGSGELFF
TRBV27,TRBJ1-2,.,.,TGTGCCAGCAGCCGAGTAGCTCGGATGGGTGGCTACACCTTC,CASSRVARMGGYTF
TRBV12-5,TRBJ2-7,.,TRBD2,TGTGCTAGTGGCCATAAACTAGCGGGGATATCCTACGAGCAGTACTTC,CASGHKLAGISYEQYF
TRBV4-1,TRBJ2-1,.,TRBD2,TGCGCCAGCAGTTATAGCGGGACCTCCTACAATGAGCAGTTCTTC,CASSYSGTSYNEQFF
TRBV27,TRBJ2-7,.,.,TGTGCCAGCAGTTTTGACAGAGCCTACGAGCAGTACTTC,CASSFDRAYEQYF
TRBV11-2,TRBJ2-1,.,.,TGTGCCAGCAGCTTAGGCCAGGGGCCCCGCCTGTTCTTC,CASSLGQGPRLFF
TRBV6-6,TRBJ2-3,.,.,TGTGCCAGCAGTTATGAGTCCCCAACAGATACGCAGTATTTT,CASSYESPTDTQYF
TRBV14,TRBJ1-3,.,.,TGTGCCAGCAGCCAAGATCAGGGTATGGGAAACACCATATATTTT,CASSQDQGMGNTIYF
TRBV9,TRBJ2-1,few,TRBD2,TGTGCCAGCAGCGCCGGGGTAGCGGGAGATATGTGGTTAAAGGGTGAGCAGTTCTTC,CASSAGVAGDMWLKGEQFF
TRBV6-5,TRBJ1-2,.,.,TGTGCCAGCAGTTACTCGATGGGACGCCGACTAGCTGGCTACACCTTC,CASSYSMGRRLAGYTF
TRBV28,TRBJ2-7,few,TRBD2,TGTGCCAGCAGTTTAAAGCTACTTATAGCGGGAGGGCTTCGGGACGAGCAGTACTTC,CASSLKLLIAGGLRDEQYF
TRBV4-3,TRBJ2-5,.,TRBD2,TGCGCCAGCAGCCAACTTACGGGGGGGCTGGTGGAGACCCAGTACTTC,CASSQLTGGLVETQYF
TRBV28,TRBJ2-7,.,.,TGTGCCAGCAGTAAGGACAGTACCTACGAGCAGTACTTC,CASSKDSTYEQYF
TRBV19,TRBJ2-2,.,.,TGTGCCAGTAGTTACAGGGCCGGGGAGCTGTTTTTT,CASSYRAGELFF
TRBV14,TRBJ2-3,.,TRBD1,TGTGCCAGCAGCCAAGAAGGGGCCAAAGGAGGACAGGGGGTGGTGAATACGCAGTATTTT,CASSQEGAKGGQGVVNTQYF
TRBV11-2,TRBJ1-1,.,.,TGTGCCAGCAGCTCCGTGAGGGCCGGGGCTTTCTTT,CASSSVRAGAFF
TRBV6-1,TRBJ2-3,few,.,TGTGCCAGCAGACGGGAGTCTTACACAGATACGCAGTATTTT,CASRRESYTDTQYF
TRBV2,TRBJ1-1,.,.,TGTGCCAGCAGTGAGTCCGAGGAGGTGTTCGGGTTCTCCGGTCTTTATTTAGCTTTCTTT,CASSESEEVFGFSGLYLAFF
TRBV6-1,TRBJ1-5,.,TRBD1,TGTGCCAGCACCCAGACAGGGGAAAGTCAGCCCCAGCATTTT,CASTQTGESQPQHF
TRBV6-6,TRBJ2-7,.,TRBD1,TGTGCCAGCAGTGGAACCGACAGGGGTTACGAGCAGTACTTC,CASSGTDRGYEQYF
TRBV29-1,TRBJ2-2,.,.,TGCAGCGTCGCCTCAAGGGGAACCGGGGAGCTGTTTTTT,CSVASRGTGELFF
TRBV28,TRBJ1-1,.,.,TGTGCCAGCAGTTTACTTGTAGAGGGTGGCACTGAAGCTTTCTTT,CASSLLVEGGTEAFF
TRBV6-1,TRBJ2-2,.,.,TGTGCCACCAAGGTCTGGGCCCTGAACACCGGGGAGCTGTTTTTT,CATKVWALNTGELFF
TRBV5-6,TRBJ2-7,.,TRBD2,TGTGCCAGCAGCTTGGGGGGACTAGCGGGAGGCTACGAGCAGTACTTC,CASSLGGLAGGYEQYF
TRBV29-1,TRBJ2-7,.,TRBD2,TGCAGCGTTGACGTCTCGACTAGCGGGAAATACGAGCAGTACTTC,CSVDVSTSGKYEQYF
TRBV7-9,TRBJ2-3,.,.,TGTGCCAGCAGCTCGGGACCGCCGGGGGGCACAGATACGCAGTATTTT,CASSSGPPGGTDTQYF
TRBV5-4,TRBJ2-1,.,TRBD1,TGTGCCAGCAGCTCACCGGGACAGGGGTACAATGAGCAGTTCTTC,CASSSPGQGYNEQFF